The T cell receptor (beta chain) described here comes from a study of blood T cells in healthy people across ages. Together with a sample-barcoded 5' primer, a J-beta primer mix was included in a second PCR lasting about 7 to 11 cycles. TCRdb called the 5' RACE reads again in MiXCR, with one record for every CDR3 protein. The table has some 760,000 distinct CDR3 sequences, 25% seen once; the top ten hold roughly a tenth. This clonotype has just a few counts. Trimming took 5 bases from V and 8 from J, leaving 14 bases between them. The germline V gene has CDR1 SGHRS and CDR2 YFSETQ. The CDR3 is made up of 13 amino acids. These data also featured in a second study, about T cells of mothers and their children.

The V and J genes are TRBV5-1 and TRBJ2-4; no clear D gene. This TCR was sampled from a boy younger than 18 in good health. Material: blood. CDR3 coding DNA: TGCGCCAGCAGTTGGGAAGCGATGGACATTCAGTACTTC. Its protein is CASSWEAMDIQYF.